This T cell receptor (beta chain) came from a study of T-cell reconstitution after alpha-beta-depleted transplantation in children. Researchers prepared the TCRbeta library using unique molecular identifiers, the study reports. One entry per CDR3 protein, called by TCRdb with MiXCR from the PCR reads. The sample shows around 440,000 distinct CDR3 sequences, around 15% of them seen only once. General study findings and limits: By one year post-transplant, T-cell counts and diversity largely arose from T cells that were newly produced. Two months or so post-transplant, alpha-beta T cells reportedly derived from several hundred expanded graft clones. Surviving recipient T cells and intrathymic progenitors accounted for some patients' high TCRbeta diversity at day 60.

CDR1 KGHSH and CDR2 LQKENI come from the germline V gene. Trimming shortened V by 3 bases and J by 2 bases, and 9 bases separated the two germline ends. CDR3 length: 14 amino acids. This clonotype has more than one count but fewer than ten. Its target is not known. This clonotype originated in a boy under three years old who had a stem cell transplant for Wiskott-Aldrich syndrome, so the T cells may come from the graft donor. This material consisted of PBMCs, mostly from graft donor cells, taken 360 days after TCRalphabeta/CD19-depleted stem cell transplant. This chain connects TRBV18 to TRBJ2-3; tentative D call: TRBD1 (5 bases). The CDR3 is CASSPGRNTDTQYF. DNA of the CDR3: TGTGCCAGCTCACCGGGGCGGAACACAGATACGCAGTATTTT.